Below, 23 T cell receptor beta chains from the same sample are listed, as sequenced in a study of blood T cell repertoires in COVID-19. The repertoire was sequenced with immunoSEQ multiplex PCR; TCRdb's copy has only in-frame clones and lacks some. The repertoire consists of roughly 250,000 clones, with about four fifths occurring once and the leading ten covering roughly 8.8%. The sequenced sample consisted of peripheral blood. These receptors were taken from a man aged 40-49 years with active or convalescent COVID-19.

The rearrangement uses TRBV6-5 and TRBJ1-3; 8 nucleotides agree with TRBD1. The ends lost 8 bases at V and 6 bases at J; junction bases unmatched: 9. CDR1 is MNHEY and CDR2 is SVGAGI in the germline V gene. The CDR3 has 14 amino acids. The CDR3 is CASGQGARENTIYF. The CDR3 DNA reads as TGTGCCAGCGGCCAGGGGGCGCGGGAAAACACCATATATTTT.

The chain links TRBV25-1 to TRBJ1-6, with a weak D call TRBD1 (5 bases). The CDR3 spans 15 residues. Germline V gene sequence: CDR1 MGHDK, CDR2 SYGVNS. The germline V and J ends were trimmed by 2 bases and 9 bases, with 14 bases remaining between them. DNA of the CDR3: TGTGCCAGCAGTGAAAAATGGGGCCGTTCTTCACCCCTCCACTTT. Translating gives CASSEKWGRSSPLHF. The complete variable domain, with remaining parts taken from reference TRBV25-1 and TRBJ1-6, reads EADIYQTPRYLVIGTGKKITLECSQTMGHDKMYWYQQDPGMELHLIHYSYGVNSTEKGDLSSESTVSRIRTEHFPLTLESARPSHTSQYLCASSEKWGRSSPLHFGNGTRLTVT.

The sample holds one count of this clone. The rearrangement uses TRBV18 and TRBJ1-2; no reliable D call. Trimming left V 0 bases short and J 8 bases short, with 13 bases between. Germline CDR1 and CDR2: KGHSH and LQKENI. The CDR3 sequence is 14 residues long. This CDR3 reads CASSPPSLRGGYTF. The CDR3 nucleotides are TGTGCCAGCTCACCACCGTCACTTCGAGGAGGCTACACCTTC.

Here the CDR3 reads CASSNPEGNSPLHF. For the CDR3, the DNA is TGTGCCAGCAGTAACCCAGAGGGTAATTCACCCCTCCACTTT. V is TRBV6-5 and J is TRBJ1-6; D gene unclear. There are 14 residues in the CDR3. In germline, CDR1 is MNHEY, CDR2 SVGAGI. Trimming took off 5 bases at V and 6 bases at J, with 11 bases between the two ends.

The CDR3 bases are TGTGCCAGCAGTCCGTTTATGAACACTGAAGCTTTCTTT. Protein sequence: CASSPFMNTEAFF. The chain is built from TRBV2 and TRBJ1-1; D ambiguous. The CDR3 sequence is 13 residues long. CDR1 is SNHLY and CDR2 is FYNNEI in the germline V gene. Trimming removed 5 bases from V and 0 bases from J, with 7 bases in between. Full variable domain (remainder filled in from reference TRBV2 and TRBJ1-1): EPEVTQTPSHQVTQMGQEVILRCVPISNHLYFYWYRQILGQKVEFLVSFYNNEISEKSEIFDDQFSVERPDGSNFTLKIRSTKLEDSAMYFCASSPFMNTEAFFGQGTRLTVV.

This sequence joins TRBV15 and TRBJ1-1, with 7 bases that match TRBD1. Per germline, CDR1 LNHNV and CDR2 YYDKDF (reference sequence). The V segment lost 6 bases and the J segment 3 bases; nucleotides outside the gene matches: 13. The CDR3 has 16 amino acids. The CDR3 protein is CATRWGQGGLDTEAFF. As DNA, the CDR3 is TGTGCCACCAGGTGGGGGCAGGGGGGATTGGACACTGAAGCTTTCTTT.

This clone has ten or more counts. The V and J genes are TRBV12-3 or TRBV12-4 and TRBJ2-7, with D tentatively TRBD2 (6 bases). V was clipped by 7 bases and J by 3 bases, with 13 bases between them. This CDR3 region has 13 residues. CDR3 loop: CASTSGLLYEQYF. In DNA form, the CDR3 reads TGTGCCAGCACATCGGGACTCCTCTACGAGCAGTACTTC.

This clone was recorded once. The chain joins TRBV15 to TRBJ1-4; TRBD1 aligns across 9 bases. Germline V gene lookup returns CDR1 LNHNV and CDR2 YYDKDF (reference sequence). The CDR3 has 15 residues. Trimming took 3 bases from V and 4 from J; bases not matched to a gene: 3. The CDR3 nucleotides read TGTGCCACCAGCAGTGACAGGGGGATTAATGAAAAACTGTTTTTT. Amino acids: CATSSDRGINEKLFF.

This clone is a singleton in its sample. The chain recombines TRBV9 with TRBJ2-5, with 9 bases fitting TRBD2. Germline V gene data show CDR1 as SGDLS and CDR2 as YYNGEE. The junction had 14 bases not matched to a gene; V was cut back by 4 bases and J by 1 base. This CDR3 is built from 18 residues. As DNA, the CDR3 is TGTGCCAGCAGCCCTGGGGGCGGGGGGGCCGGTGGCCAAGAGACCCAGTACTTC. This encodes CASSPGGGGAGGQETQYF.

There are many counts of this clone. This chain links TRBV10-3 with TRBJ2-7; 11 bases map to TRBD2. V trimming: 3 bases; J trimming: 4 bases; junction bases outside the gene matches: 5. Germline loops: CDR1 ENHRY, CDR2 SYGVKD. The CDR3 covers 15 residues. The CDR3 spells CAISDPGLAGYEQYF. The CDR3 DNA follows: TGTGCCATCAGTGACCCCGGACTAGCGGGTTACGAGCAGTACTTC.

The J gene is TRBJ2-1, the V gene TRBV7-9, with 9 bases that match TRBD2. Germline V gene sequence: CDR1 SEHNR, CDR2 FQNEAQ (reference sequence). The CDR3 has 15 amino acids. V lost 3 bases and J lost 8; bases outside the gene matches: 8. The CDR3 DNA reads TGTGCCAGCAGCTTTGGTAGCGGGAGAATGCATGAGCAGTTCTTC. It codes for CASSFGSGRMHEQFF.

This chain connects TRBV12-5 to TRBJ1-1, with a tentative D call TRBD1 (6 bases). Trimming pared 4 bases from V and 4 bases from J, leaving 10 bases between. This CDR3 region has 13 residues. Looked up from germline, CDR1 is LGHNT and CDR2 is FRNRAP. CDR3 bases: TGTGCTAGTGGTTCTAGGGGGGGCACTGAAGCTTTCTTT. Its translation: CASGSRGGTEAFF.

V and J are TRBV24-1 and TRBJ2-7, with D perhaps matching TRBD1 (7 bases). This CDR3 is 18 amino acids long. Trimming stripped 7 bases from V and 3 bases from J, with 27 bases between. Germline CDR1 and CDR2: KGHDR and SFDVKD. CDR3 protein: CATRRDSGAGGCGYEQYF. The DNA for the CDR3 is TGTGCCACCAGGAGGGACAGCGGAGCTGGAGGGTGTGGCTACGAGCAGTACTTC.

The genes are TRBV18 and TRBJ1-2; TRBD1 agrees at 11 bases. CDR3 size: 15 residues. V was clipped by 3 bases and J by 2 bases; unmatched bases: 2. Germline CDR1 is KGHSH and CDR2 is LQKENI. CDR3 region: CASSPGQGANYGYTF. The CDR3 DNA reads TGTGCCAGCTCACCCGGACAGGGGGCGAACTATGGCTACACCTTC.

CDR3 residues: CASSQDVERKNIQYF. As DNA, the CDR3 is TGTGCCAGCAGCCAAGATGTAGAGCGTAAAAACATTCAGTACTTC. The chain combines TRBV3-1 (or the pseudogene TRBV3-2) with TRBJ2-4; D gene ambiguous. The length of the CDR3 is 15 residues. Trimming left V 0 bases short and J 4 bases short, with 10 bases between. Germline V gene sequence: CDR1 LGHDT, CDR2 YNNKEL (reference sequence).

Note on this clone: Different DNA sequences within this sample yield the same CDR3. The chain uses TRBV3-1 (or the pseudogene TRBV3-2) and TRBJ1-6, with 9 bases that match TRBD1. The germline V gene encodes CDR1 LGHDT and CDR2 YNNKEL (reference sequence). Trimming removed 4 bases from V and 6 bases from J; junction bases left unmatched: 1. The CDR3 runs to 14 residues. The DNA for the CDR3 is TGTGCCAGCAGCCCGGGACAGGGTAATTCACCCCTCCACTTT. It yields the protein CASSPGQGNSPLHF.

The rearrangement links TRBV6-1 to TRBJ1-5; D uncertain. This CDR3 has 16 residues. Trimming stripped 1 base from V and 0 bases from J, with 10 bases between. Germline V gene lookup returns CDR1 MNHNS and CDR2 SASEGT. CDR3 loop: CASSEEQTHSNQPQHF. DNA of the CDR3: TGTGCCAGCAGTGAAGAGCAGACACATAGCAATCAGCCCCAGCATTTT.

The rearrangement links TRBV9 to TRBJ2-1, with no clear D. This CDR3 has 16 residues. Trimming left V 2 bases short and J 5 bases short, with 17 bases between. Germline CDR1 reads SGDLS; CDR2 reads YYNGEE. CDR3 sequence: CASSVGSQVGNNEQFF. The CDR3, as DNA: TGTGCCAGCAGCGTCGGTAGTCAGGTGGGCAACAATGAGCAGTTCTTC.

Comments on this clone: One junction end does not reproduce the germline sequence, and a read error may be involved. The rearrangement links TRBV2 to TRBJ1-1; a possible D gene is TRBD1 (5 bases). The CDR3 spans 14 residues. Germline V gives CDR1 SNHLY, CDR2 FYNNEI. The CDR3 sequence is CASISSTANIEAFF. CDR3 in DNA: TGTGCCAGCATTTCCTCGACAGCGAACATTGAAGCTTTCTTT.

The CDR3 loop reads CASSLGQATEAFF. The CDR3 nucleotides are TGTGCCAGCAGCTTAGGACAGGCCACTGAAGCTTTCTTT. The chain is built from TRBV7-8 and TRBJ1-1; possibly TRBD1 for D (6 bases). V was trimmed by 1 base and J by 4 bases, leaving 7 bases between them. Germline lookup yields CDR1 SGHVS and CDR2 FQNEAQ. CDR3 length equals 13 residues.

The rearrangement uses TRBV5-1 and TRBJ1-1, with TRBD1 matching over 10 bases. Germline lookup yields CDR1 SGHRS and CDR2 YFSETQ. Trimming at V came to 4 bases and at J to 8 bases, leaving 11 bases not matched to a gene. CDR3 size: 15 residues. The CDR3 sequence is CASSVRDRGLGEAFF. The CDR3 DNA reads TGCGCCAGCAGCGTGAGGGACAGGGGATTGGGGGAAGCTTTCTTT.

In its sample, this clone was seen once. Within the sample, other DNA sequences also encode this same CDR3. The V gene is TRBV7-9, the J gene TRBJ1-3; D unclear. Between the trimmed V and J ends, which lost 3 bases and 1 base, there was a span of 7 bases. This CDR3 has 14 residues. In germline, CDR1 is SEHNR, CDR2 FQNEAQ (reference sequence). The CDR3 here is CASSFGDSGNTIYF. The CDR3 DNA reads TGTGCCAGCAGCTTTGGAGATTCTGGAAACACCATATATTTT. The full variable domain, its missing parts supplied by reference TRBV7-9 and TRBJ1-3, is DTGVSQNPRHKITKRGQNVTFRCDPISEHNRLYWYRQTLGQGPEFLTYFQNEAQLEKSRLLSDRFSAERPKGSFSTLEIQRTEQGDSAMYLCASSFGDSGNTIYFGEGSWLTVV.

The chain links TRBV9 to TRBJ1-2; D is unclear. The CDR3 has 15 residues. Germline CDR1 is SGDLS and CDR2 is YYNGEE. Trimming took 0 bases from V and 2 from J, leaving 11 bases between them. The CDR3 DNA follows: TGTGCCAGCAGCGTAGCTCCAGGAGGAAACTATGGCTACACCTTC. Its protein product is CASSVAPGGNYGYTF. The full variable domain, its missing parts supplied by reference TRBV9 and TRBJ1-2, is DSGVTQTPKHLITATGQRVTLRCSPRSGDLSVYWYQQSLDQGLQFLIQYYNGEERAKGNILERFSAQQFPDLHSELNLSSLELGDSALYFCASSVAPGGNYGYTFGSGTRLTVV.